These 2 T cell receptor beta chains originate from one sample sequenced in a study of response to subunit inactivated influenza vaccine. TCRdb reprocessed the RT-PCR reads with MiXCR, giving one entry per CDR3 protein. In the table there are 800,000 or so distinct CDR3 sequences, 21% of which are singletons. This specimen was PBMCs from blood, taken roughly 5 days after vaccination. The receptors originated from a man between 50 and 59 years old who received an inactivated influenza vaccine.

On this clonotype: The junction departs from the called germline gene at one end, perhaps through a read error. The chain has TRBV7-2 and TRBJ2-2; no reliable D call. Germline V gene sequence: CDR1 SGHTA, CDR2 FQGNSA. The CDR3 is made up of 13 amino acids. In DNA form, the CDR3 reads TGTGCCAGCACCTTAGGTCGAAACAGGGAGCTGTTTTTT. This sequence encodes CASTLGRNRELFF. Looking up the rest from reference TRBV7-2 and TRBJ2-2 gives the full variable domain: GAGVSQSPSNKVTEKGKDVELRCDPISGHTALYWYRQSLGQGLEFLIYFQGNSAPDKSGLPSDRFSAERTGGSVSTLTIQRTQQEDSAVYLCASTLGRNRELFFGEGSRLTVL.

This rearrangement joins TRBV3-1 to TRBJ2-1, with 12 nucleotides matching TRBD2. V was pared by 0 bases and J by 4 bases, with 16 bases of the junction left unmatched. Germline V lookup: CDR1 LGHDT, CDR2 YNNKEL (reference sequence). The CDR3 spans 21 residues. Here the CDR3 DNA reads TGTGCCAGCAGCCAAGATATGCGACTAGCGGGGGCCCCCGTCGGGTACAATGAGCAGTTCTTC. Protein: CASSQDMRLAGAPVGYNEQFF.